This T cell receptor beta chain was documented in a study of blood T cell repertoires in COVID-19. In the study overall: Acute and convalescent COVID-19 specimens originated in the United States, Italy and Spain. PBMCs, B-cell-depleted T cells, or T cells were the source of the cDNA or gDNA that made up the material.

Per the original data handling: The authors estimated nucleated cell counts from reference gene primer amplification. The protocol was immunoSEQ multiplex PCR, while the TCRdb copy is restricted to in-frame clones and leaves out a portion. V and J calls and clone size are as listed in that table; D and trimming were resolved from the DNA. Of around 200,000 clones in the sample, 87% were seen once. V lost 6 bases and J lost 14; bases outside the gene matches: 4. The CDR3 has 11 residues. Per the germline V gene, CDR1 is LNHDA and CDR2 is SQIVND (reference sequence). This TCR derives from a young woman who had recovered from COVID-19. This chain connects TRBV19 to TRBJ2-1, with TRBD2 matching 10 bases. Sequencing used peripheral blood. CDR3 sequence reads: CASRTAGGKFF. The CDR3 DNA reads as TGTGCCAGTAGGACAGCGGGAGGGAAGTTCTTC.